The rows below give T cell receptor beta chains drawn from one sample of a study of siplizumab effects on memory and regulatory T cells. Method: immunoSEQ multiplex PCR; TCRdb's copy keeps in-frame clones and lacks some. The sample has under 70,000 clones, roughly 85% seen once; the top ten hold about 0.4%. The source material was memory CD4+ T cells sorted from blood. All receptors come from a human donor in good health. The CDR3 runs from the conserved cysteine through the conserved F or W. The order of the fields is D gene, V gene, J gene, CDR3 protein. The D gene is left open where the match is weak.

>TRBD2|TRBV5-1|TRBJ2-5
CASSLGGLAGDETQYF
>.|TRBV19|TRBJ1-1
CASSMGLGNTEAFF
>TRBD2|TRBV11-2|TRBJ2-1
CASSLGSSGPNEQFF
>TRBD2|TRBV7-2|TRBJ2-3
CASSSGLAGVTDTQYF
>TRBD2|TRBV7-3|TRBJ2-2
CASSASGGPRTGELFF
>TRBD1|TRBV12-5|TRBJ1-1
CASGSRDSLLGNTEAFF
>.|TRBV11-1|TRBJ2-1
CASSLESGRLIGDEQFF
>TRBD1|TRBV5-1|TRBJ1-2
CASSAGTGGTSNYGYTF
>.|TRBV2|TRBJ2-7
CASSEGASYLYEQYF
>.|TRBV5-1|TRBJ1-6
CASSLALRTYNSPLHF
>.|TRBV6-5|TRBJ1-3
CASSLTSGYSGNTIYF
>.|TRBV9|TRBJ1-5
CASSESGENQPQHF
>TRBD2|TRBV11-2|TRBJ2-3
CASSLGLGAGTSGTDTQYF
>TRBD1|TRBV7-9|TRBJ1-1
CASSPGQVNTEAFF
>TRBD1|TRBV10-3|TRBJ1-1
CAISDPGQGAFF
>TRBD2|TRBV30|TRBJ2-3
CAWSLGTSGGAGRDTQYF
>.|TRBV5-6|TRBJ2-7
CASSSYGASYEQYF
>.|TRBV19|TRBJ1-6
CASSIFSSGSPLHF
>TRBD1|TRBV6-5|TRBJ1-2
CASSYAGQGKIYGYTF
>TRBD1|TRBV4-2|TRBJ2-2
CASSYFDRVGELFF
>.|TRBV5-6|TRBJ1-6
CASRSAGNSPLHF
>.|TRBV5-1|TRBJ1-2
CASSLGSGADGYTF
>.|TRBV6-1|TRBJ1-4
CASREWRNEKLFF
>TRBD1|TRBV7-9|TRBJ2-5
CASSRGQGKETQYF